This TCR beta chain was profiled in a study of blood T cell repertoires in COVID-19. For the study at large: The study drew acute and convalescent COVID-19 samples from the United States, Italy and Spain.

As originally analysed: Nucleated cell counts were estimated from reference gene primer amplification. Produced via immunoSEQ multiplex PCR; TCRdb's table is partial and in-frame only. The V and J calls and clone size are taken from that table; D and trimming were inferred from the DNA. The sample consists of 150,000 to 200,000 clones, around 85% of them appearing once. V was pared by 8 bases and J by 1 base, with 14 bases between. Germline values: CDR1 MNHEY, CDR2 SVGAGI. This CDR3 contains 14 residues. V gene TRBV6-5 combines with J gene TRBJ2-5, with D perhaps matching TRBD2 (5 bases). The sequence came from a man in his sixties or seventies with active or convalescent COVID-19. Sequences were obtained from peripheral blood. The CDR3 coding sequence is TGTGCCAGCGGGAGCTCTCTGAGCCAAGAGACCCAGTACTTC. This codes for CASGSSLSQETQYF.